The rows below give T cell receptor beta chains drawn from one sample of a study of blood T cell repertoires in COVID-19. Profiling relied on immunoSEQ multiplex PCR, and the TCRdb table lists in-frame clones only, not all of them. Found here are approximately 220,000 clones, more than 75% of them singletons; the top ten hold roughly 2.8%. Material: peripheral blood. The receptors derive from a man between 50 and 59 years old who had recovered from COVID-19. The CDR3 runs from the conserved cysteine through the conserved F or W.

CDR3 protein,V gene,J gene
CASSLGARTATYEQYF,TRBV11-2,TRBJ2-7
CASSLEQGQGRDYGYTF,TRBV7-9,TRBJ1-2
CASSLDRGEGDTQYF,TRBV27,TRBJ2-3
CASSSAGGALPSYNEQFF,TRBV3-1/TRBV3-2,TRBJ2-1
CASRVDWSSYNEQFF,TRBV7-8,TRBJ2-1
CASSQDGTSGVRYEQYF,TRBV4-2,TRBJ2-7
CASSRGGDTEAFF,TRBV18,TRBJ1-1
CASSRDTLVEQYF,TRBV6-5,TRBJ2-7
CASSLPSGSYNEQFF,TRBV13,TRBJ2-1
CASSNTGTSGYEQYF,TRBV7-9,TRBJ2-7
CASSPANRDQETQYF,TRBV13,TRBJ2-5
CASSIMDGRSTDTQYF,TRBV19,TRBJ2-3
CASSHQLAGRRSRGYNEQFF,TRBV4-1,TRBJ2-1
CATSKKAGGSYNEQFF,TRBV24-1,TRBJ2-1
CASSGLAGRTDTQYF,TRBV25-1,TRBJ2-3
CASREQGANNQPQHF,TRBV28,TRBJ1-5
CASSLGQGAGTEAFF,TRBV7-2,TRBJ1-1
CSVKRETGGSTEAFF,TRBV29-1,TRBJ1-1
CASSLKRGQGGNQPQHF,TRBV27,TRBJ1-5
CASSRDGLVNYEQYF,TRBV5-1,TRBJ2-7
CASSVNESPLHF,TRBV9,TRBJ1-6
CAISESRGNGYTF,TRBV10-3,TRBJ1-2
CASSPAGEAYEQYF,TRBV18,TRBJ2-7
CASSQSSWVGQAYEQYF,TRBV14,TRBJ2-7
CASSRPGYSPGNTIYF,TRBV28,TRBJ1-3
CASSAGGSYEQYF,TRBV12-3/TRBV12-4,TRBJ2-7
CAIKGAPSYGYTF,TRBV10-2,TRBJ1-2
CASSPRITDTQYF,TRBV2,TRBJ2-3
CASSFGNSPLHF,TRBV5-6,TRBJ1-6
CASSPGTGGIEQYF,TRBV5-4,TRBJ2-7
CASSQDRQFYEQYF,TRBV3-1/TRBV3-2,TRBJ2-7
CASSRGTGGWTGELFF,TRBV6-6,TRBJ2-2
CAWSVTGSWNTIYF,TRBV30,TRBJ1-3
CASSLGLGRDEQYF,TRBV11-2,TRBJ2-7
CASSLQDPSSYEQYF,TRBV5-1,TRBJ2-7
CASSLSATSVSYEQYF,TRBV27,TRBJ2-7
CASSQVSSVGGRWDTDTQYF,TRBV3-1/TRBV3-2,TRBJ2-3
CASRQLAGGNEQFF,TRBV27,TRBJ2-1
CASSQDPRRGGYTF,TRBV14,TRBJ1-2
CASSWGGARFETQYF,TRBV7-8,TRBJ2-5
CASSQTYYEQYF,TRBV6-6,TRBJ2-7
CASSSPRGTEAFF,TRBV6-5,TRBJ1-1
CASSPGQGRETQYF,TRBV18,TRBJ2-5
CASSGGGLGGYGYTF,TRBV10-2,TRBJ1-2
CASSWRQGIIYEQYF,TRBV27,TRBJ2-7
CASSPGTGGETQYF,TRBV7-9,TRBJ2-5
CASSVRGQGDTGELFF,TRBV9,TRBJ2-2
CASSFERGYTF,TRBV12-3/TRBV12-4,TRBJ1-2
CASSIAGGVSYEQYF,TRBV19,TRBJ2-7
CASSRHAQGQPQHF,TRBV3-1/TRBV3-2,TRBJ1-5
CSVRPGLAGGDPSYEQYF,TRBV29-1,TRBJ2-7
CAISEDRRMGSPLHF,TRBV10-3,TRBJ1-6
CASSPGQGYLFGELFF,TRBV18,TRBJ2-2
CASRIPGARQGPLHF,TRBV28,TRBJ1-6
CASSPFRGASNQPQHF,TRBV4-1,TRBJ1-5
CASSSMDNPYEQYF,TRBV27,TRBJ2-7
CASSSSPDKNYGYTF,TRBV2,TRBJ1-2
CASSLVGELYGYTF,TRBV7-9,TRBJ1-2
CASSEGDLSTDTQYF,TRBV10-1,TRBJ2-3
CASIGAVGELFF,TRBV19,TRBJ2-2